The rows below give T cell receptor beta chains drawn from one sample of a study of blood T cells in healthy people across ages. TCRdb used MiXCR to reprocess the 5' RACE reads, holding one entry per CDR3 protein. In the table there are under 1,100,000 distinct CDR3 sequences, under 30% of which are singletons. The same sample was also used in a study of T cells of mothers and their children.

The specimen was blood. These receptors were obtained from a girl between 2 and 10 years old in good health. Both conserved end residues are part of each CDR3. D genes are given only for firm matches. Size values are once, few and many counts, or a class for expanded clones, and some rows have none.

j_gene: TRBJ2-1
v_gene: TRBV4-3
d_gene: TRBD2
abundance: .
CDR3aa: CASSQAAGGRYNEQFF
CDR3nt: TGCGCCAGCAGCCAAGCGGCGGGGGGGCGGTACAATGAGCAGTTCTTC

j_gene: TRBJ2-1
v_gene: TRBV29-1
d_gene: .
abundance: few
CDR3aa: CSARTEYNEQFF
CDR3nt: TGCAGCGCCCGGACAGAGTACAATGAGCAGTTCTTC

j_gene: TRBJ1-2
v_gene: TRBV5-6
d_gene: .
abundance: few
CDR3aa: CASSLGAGLDGYTF
CDR3nt: TGTGCCAGCAGCTTGGGGGCAGGACTAGATGGCTACACCTTC

j_gene: TRBJ1-2
v_gene: TRBV4-1
d_gene: .
abundance: once
CDR3aa: CASSLTSKTTGGHGYTF
CDR3nt: TGCGCCAGCAGCCTTACATCGAAAACAACAGGAGGTCACGGCTACACCTTC

j_gene: TRBJ1-2
v_gene: TRBV3-1
d_gene: TRBD1
abundance: few
CDR3aa: CASSRASGTGYGYTF
CDR3nt: TGTGCCAGCAGCCGTGCTTCCGGGACAGGCTATGGCTACACCTTC

j_gene: TRBJ2-5
v_gene: TRBV20-1
d_gene: .
abundance: .
CDR3aa: CSASEGRETQYF
CDR3nt: TGCAGTGCTAGCGAGGGGCGAGAGACCCAGTACTTC

j_gene: TRBJ2-7
v_gene: TRBV20-1
d_gene: .
abundance: .
CDR3aa: CSARAVGTSSYEQYF
CDR3nt: TGCAGTGCTAGAGCTGTCGGGACCAGCTCCTACGAGCAGTACTTC

j_gene: TRBJ2-1
v_gene: TRBV6-2/TRBV6-3
d_gene: TRBD1
abundance: .
CDR3aa: CASSPSGGKEFF
CDR3nt: TGTGCCAGCAGCCCCTCAGGGGGCAAGGAGTTCTTC

j_gene: TRBJ1-2
v_gene: TRBV7-2
d_gene: .
abundance: few
CDR3aa: CASSQNPGARGYTF
CDR3nt: TGTGCCAGCAGCCAAAACCCGGGGGCGAGGGGCTACACCTTC

j_gene: TRBJ1-4
v_gene: TRBV12-3/TRBV12-4
d_gene: TRBD1
abundance: many
CDR3aa: CASSFSTGGNEKLFF
CDR3nt: TGTGCCAGCAGTTTTTCCACAGGGGGTAATGAAAAACTGTTTTTT

j_gene: TRBJ2-5
v_gene: TRBV10-1
d_gene: .
abundance: .
CDR3aa: CASSEGPLQETQYF
CDR3nt: TGCGCCAGCAGTGAGGGACCGCTCCAAGAGACCCAGTACTTC

j_gene: TRBJ2-7
v_gene: TRBV29-1
d_gene: .
abundance: many
CDR3aa: CSVNRGGYEQYF
CDR3nt: TGCAGCGTTAACAGGGGAGGATACGAGCAGTACTTC

j_gene: TRBJ2-6
v_gene: TRBV7-8
d_gene: .
abundance: few
CDR3aa: CASSLEYRALPYSGANVLTF
CDR3nt: TGTGCCAGCAGCTTAGAATACAGGGCCCTACCTTACTCTGGGGCCAACGTCCTGACTTTC

j_gene: TRBJ2-5
v_gene: TRBV9
d_gene: .
abundance: .
CDR3aa: CASSVTGVTETQYF
CDR3nt: TGTGCCAGCAGCGTGACCGGAGTAACGGAGACCCAGTACTTC

j_gene: TRBJ1-1
v_gene: TRBV12-3/TRBV12-4
d_gene: TRBD1
abundance: few
CDR3aa: CASTKGQGGTEAFF
CDR3nt: TGTGCCAGCACCAAAGGACAGGGGGGGACTGAAGCTTTCTTT

j_gene: TRBJ1-2
v_gene: TRBV5-6
d_gene: .
abundance: few
CDR3aa: CASSRGTENGYTF
CDR3nt: TGTGCCAGCAGCCGAGGGACGGAGAATGGCTACACCTTC

j_gene: TRBJ2-7
v_gene: TRBV20-1
d_gene: .
abundance: few
CDR3aa: CSASTGLTYEQYF
CDR3nt: TGCAGTGCTAGCACGGGACTCACCTACGAGCAGTACTTC

j_gene: TRBJ1-2
v_gene: TRBV7-2
d_gene: .
abundance: .
CDR3aa: CASNLGVSRATTF
CDR3nt: TGTGCCAGCAACTTAGGGGTTTCTCGGGCAACTACCTTC

j_gene: TRBJ2-7
v_gene: TRBV28
d_gene: .
abundance: .
CDR3aa: CADSQVHSYEQYF
CDR3nt: TGTGCCGATTCACAGGTCCACTCGTACGAGCAGTACTTC

j_gene: TRBJ2-1
v_gene: TRBV7-3
d_gene: .
abundance: .
CDR3aa: CASSAYYSHLVNEQFF
CDR3nt: TGTGCCAGCAGCGCCTACTATTCCCACCTTGTCAATGAGCAGTTCTTC

j_gene: TRBJ1-5
v_gene: TRBV4-1
d_gene: TRBD1
abundance: .
CDR3aa: CASSQPDRGVQPQHF
CDR3nt: TGCGCCAGCAGCCAACCGGACAGGGGCGTCCAGCCCCAGCATTTT

j_gene: TRBJ2-1
v_gene: TRBV15
d_gene: .
abundance: .
CDR3aa: CATSRESPPYNEQFF
CDR3nt: TGTGCCACCAGCAGAGAATCTCCCCCCTACAATGAGCAGTTCTTC

j_gene: TRBJ2-1
v_gene: TRBV29-1
d_gene: .
abundance: .
CDR3aa: CSVRGALGYNEQFF
CDR3nt: TGCAGCGTCCGAGGTGCGTTAGGCTACAATGAGCAGTTCTTC

j_gene: TRBJ2-1
v_gene: TRBV21-1
d_gene: .
abundance: .
CDR3aa: CARVVGDEQFF
CDR3nt: TGTGCCCGCGTGGTGGGGGATGAGCAGTTCTTC

j_gene: TRBJ2-7
v_gene: TRBV6-1
d_gene: TRBD2
abundance: .
CDR3aa: CASRGEWTSGAYEQYF
CDR3nt: TGTGCCAGCAGGGGGGAGTGGACTAGCGGTGCTTACGAGCAGTACTTC

j_gene: TRBJ2-1
v_gene: TRBV28
d_gene: TRBD2
abundance: few
CDR3aa: CASSYLAGYNEQFF
CDR3nt: TGTGCCAGCAGTTATCTAGCGGGATACAATGAGCAGTTCTTC

j_gene: TRBJ1-4
v_gene: TRBV7-2
d_gene: .
abundance: few
CDR3aa: CASSWGLSNEKLFF
CDR3nt: TGTGCCAGCAGCTGGGGGCTGTCTAATGAAAAACTGTTTTTT

j_gene: TRBJ2-7
v_gene: TRBV20-1
d_gene: TRBD1
abundance: .
CDR3aa: CSARYYGTEEYEQYF
CDR3nt: TGCAGTGCTAGATACTACGGGACAGAAGAATACGAGCAGTACTTC

j_gene: TRBJ1-2
v_gene: TRBV3-1
d_gene: .
abundance: few
CDR3aa: CASSQALPGIGGYTF
CDR3nt: TGTGCCAGCAGCCAAGCCCTACCGGGGATAGGGGGCTACACCTTC

j_gene: TRBJ1-2
v_gene: TRBV7-2
d_gene: .
abundance: .
CDR3aa: CASSRPGGANYGYTF
CDR3nt: TGTGCCAGCAGCCGGCCTGGGGGGGCTAACTATGGCTACACCTTC

j_gene: TRBJ2-5
v_gene: TRBV28
d_gene: .
abundance: .
CDR3aa: CASSESGLQFGETQYF
CDR3nt: TGTGCCAGCAGTGAGAGTGGACTCCAGTTTGGAGAGACCCAGTACTTC

j_gene: TRBJ2-7
v_gene: TRBV29-1
d_gene: .
abundance: few
CDR3aa: CSVEDPQVPTYEQYF
CDR3nt: TGCAGCGTTGAAGACCCCCAGGTTCCTACCTACGAGCAGTACTTC